This entry is about one T cell receptor (beta chain). Antigen specificity is unknown. Extraction yielded at least 5 micrograms of total RNA per sample. The data are from a study of blood T cells in healthy people across ages. General observations from the study: Changes in expanded clonotypes were possibly confounded, as the CMV status of donors was unknown.

A second roughly 6 to 12 cycle PCR used barcoded and J-beta primers. Template switching added a 12-random-nucleotide identifier to every cDNA molecule. The study obtained at least 2.5 million CDR3-containing paired-end reads from every sample. TCRdb processed the 5' RACE reads anew with MiXCR; each CDR3 protein has one entry. In the table there are about 1.6 million distinct CDR3 sequences, roughly 32% of which are singletons. Germline CDR1 MNHEY, CDR2 SMNVEV (reference sequence). With 4 bases clipped from V and 6 bases from J, the junction kept 9 bases outside the gene matches. The CDR3 is made up of 15 amino acids.

The J gene is TRBJ2-1, the V gene TRBV27, with TRBD2 matching over 7 bases. Material for sequencing was blood. The source of this sequence is a young woman in good health. CDR3 nucleotide sequence: TGTGCCAGCAGTTGGGGAGGGTCTAGCCCCAATGAGCAGTTCTTC. Its protein is CASSWGGSSPNEQFF.